Below, one T cell receptor beta chain is given with its context. Its matching antigen is unknown. The CDR3 is 16 residues long. The junction had 9 bases not matched to a gene; V was cut back by 0 bases and J by 5 bases. The V gene's germline CDR1 is LNHNV and CDR2 YYDKDF (reference sequence). TCRdb used MiXCR to reprocess the RT-PCR reads, holding one entry per CDR3 protein. The data show some 480,000 distinct CDR3 sequences, roughly 11% seen once. The sample is drawn from a study of response to subunit inactivated influenza vaccine. The study, taken as a whole, reports: A suggestion made by the authors is that each seasonal influenza vaccination recruits few new T cells.

J is TRBJ2-5 and V is TRBV15; 7 bases line up with TRBD2. This TCR was sampled from a man aged 45-65 years who received an inactivated influenza vaccine. The sequences come from PBMCs from blood, collected about 40 days after vaccination. The CDR3 DNA is TGTGCCACCAGCAGAGATCCCGCGGGAGATTGGGAGACCCAGTACTTC. Its translation: CATSRDPAGDWETQYF.